What follows are 5 T cell receptor beta chains derived from one specimen sequenced in a study of T cell changes during pregnancy in multiple sclerosis (dated by TCRdb to 2018 to 2020). Library preparation employed the immunoSEQ multiplex PCR assay. In its TCRdb copy, this immuneACCESS table keeps in-frame sequences only and misses some clones. Where compared with another copy, unresolved V genes explain less than half of these, and the others have no known cause. Counted in this sample were around 78,000 clones; roughly 91% of them appeared once. Jointly, the top ten make up around 0.7% of the sample. Here the sequenced sample was peripheral blood, taken in the third trimester of pregnancy. These receptor sequences come from a female donor in good health, enrolled as a control in a pregnancy study.

Turning to this clone: The junction departs from germline at one end; a sequencing error may be responsible. The chain is built from TRBV7-6 and TRBJ2-1, with 10 nucleotides matching TRBD2. CDR3 length: 15 amino acids. CDR1 is SGHVS and CDR2 is FNYEAQ in the germline V gene. CDR3 loop: CASSVAGGTHNEQFF. In DNA form, the CDR3 reads TGTGCCAGCAGCGTAGCGGGAGGAACCCACAATGAGCAGTTCTTC.

This clone was found once. This rearrangement joins TRBV28 to TRBJ2-7; 7 positions match TRBD1. Germline V gives CDR1 MDHEN, CDR2 SYDVKM. The ends lost 4 bases at V and 4 bases at J; junction bases unmatched: 4. The CDR3 runs 13 residues. The CDR3 loop is CASSWGTAYEQYF. Here the CDR3 DNA reads TGTGCCAGCAGTTGGGGGACAGCGTACGAGCAGTACTTC.

The rearrangement links TRBV28 to TRBJ2-5, with D possibly TRBD2 on 5 matching bases. The CDR3 spans 13 residues. Looked up from germline, CDR1 is MDHEN and CDR2 is SYDVKM. V was cut by 5 bases and J by 9 bases, with 16 bases left in between. The CDR3 DNA reads TGTGCCAGCAGTGGGCGGCAGTCGAGGGCCCAGTACTTC. It codes for CASSGRQSRAQYF.

On this clone: At one boundary the junction diverges from the germline segment, which might be a read error. The chain uses TRBV5-8 and TRBJ2-7; the D gene could be TRBD1 or TRBD2 (5 bases each). The CDR3 is made up of 15 amino acids. Germline CDR1 SGHTS, CDR2 YDEGEE. CDR3 sequence reads: CASRLGTGSSYEQYF. The CDR3 coding sequence is TGTGCCAGCAGGTTGGGGACGGGGAGCTCCTACGAGCAGTACTTC.

This chain uses TRBV30 with TRBJ2-5, with 11 bases that match TRBD2. CDR1 and CDR2 from the germline V gene are GTSNPN and SVGIG (reference sequence). The CDR3 is 15 amino acids. V shed 3 bases and J 4 bases; nucleotides not matched to a gene: 7. The CDR3 DNA sequence: TGTGCCTGGAGGGACGGACTAGCGGGCGGAGAGACCCAGTACTTC. This sequence encodes CAWRDGLAGGETQYF.